This T cell receptor (beta chain) is drawn from a study of spatial heterogeneity in lung cancer (dated by TCRdb to about 2019). At the level of the whole study: More beta-chain than alpha-chain transcripts were consistently detected, likely reflecting higher beta-chain transcript abundance. In the raw uncorrected reads, each unique combination of TCR and UMI appeared more than ten times on average. The study quantitatively compared TCR alpha and beta repertoires across multiple tumor regions, matched nontumor lung and blood in non-small cell lung cancer. Nonsynonymous mutation counts, determined by whole-exome sequencing of tumor tissue, were related to features of the TCR repertoire. Both alpha and beta chains were TCR-sequenced in samples taken at surgery, namely 220 tumor regions, 63 to 70 matched nontumor lung samples and just over 55 PBMC samples. The investigation overall reported the following: Ubiquitous expanded tumor TCRs were detected in blood more often at tumor resection than at routine follow-up. Confirming at a functional level the hypothesis that regional TCRs recognize regional mutations was considered to require additional single-cell paired TCR alpha and beta sequencing.

Deletion took 5 bases off V and 3 bases off J, with a span of 14 bases between the germline ends. There are 14 amino acids in the CDR3, from cysteine to phenylalanine inclusive. The only DNA kept is the CDR3, 42 bases in frame from the first base. CDR1 and CDR2 were assigned from the germline V gene as SGHTA and FQGNSA. Receptors were amplified or captured by 5' RACE. TCRdb records NextSeq 500 as the sequencer. The TCR library protocol attached a unique molecular identifier to each TCR cDNA molecule to allow correction of PCR and sequencing errors. For the original study's pipeline: TCR identification, UMI-based error correction and CDR3 extraction were all carried out with Decombinator tools. TCRs above a frequency of 2 per 1,000, corresponding to the top 1% of the tumor frequency distribution, were defined as expanded. Renyi diversity was computed with the R vegan package after each repertoire had been subsampled 100 times to 5,000 TCRs. To build CDR3 similarity networks, amino acid triplet string-kernel similarity was used, and CDR3s were connected when their pairwise similarity was above 0.82. Using fastp at Q25 and MiXCR, TCRdb reprocessed the public reads and kept productive beta chains. Entries that share a CDR3 protein sequence are merged under the most common genes and DNA. The V and J calls and clone size are TCRdb's, not the authors'. The sample table lists 85,000 to 100,000 distinct CDR3 sequences, approximately 12% of them with a count of one. The top ten hold roughly 39% of the sample.

This clonotype was detected a few times. Its antigen is unknown. No quality values exist for individual bases; no much larger clone is one base distant. Read against the paper, the sample's time point label means: sample taken at primary tumor resection. Samples were obtained from approximately 70 patients with early-stage, untreated non-small cell lung cancer from the lung TRACERx cohort. TCR sequencing used whole RNA extracted from tumor and nontumor lung tissue, or from cryopreserved PBMC samples, without cell sorting. Only patients for whom sufficient RNA was available from at least two tumor regions were selected for TCR sequencing.

The sample consisted of PBMCs, taken at surgery. This clonotype was obtained from a male donor with early-stage non-small cell lung cancer. The sequence joins TRBV7-2 to TRBJ2-7; TRBD2 could be the D gene, as 5 bases match. CDR3 region: CASSLSGGLYEQYF. The DNA reads TGTGCCAGCAGCCTCTCAGGCGGACTCTACGAGCAGTACTTC.